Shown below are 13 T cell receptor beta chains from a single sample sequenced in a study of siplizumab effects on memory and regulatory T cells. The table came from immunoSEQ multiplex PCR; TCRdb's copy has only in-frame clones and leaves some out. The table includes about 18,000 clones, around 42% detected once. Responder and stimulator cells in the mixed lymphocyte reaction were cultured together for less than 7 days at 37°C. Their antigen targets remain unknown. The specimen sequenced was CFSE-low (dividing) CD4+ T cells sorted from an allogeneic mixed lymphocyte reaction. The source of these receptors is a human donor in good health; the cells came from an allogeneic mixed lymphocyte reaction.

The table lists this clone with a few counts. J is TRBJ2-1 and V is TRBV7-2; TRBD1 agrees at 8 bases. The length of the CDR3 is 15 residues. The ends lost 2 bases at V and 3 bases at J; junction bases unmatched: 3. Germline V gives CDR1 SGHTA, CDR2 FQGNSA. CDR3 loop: CASSLTGGSYNEQFF. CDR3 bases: TGTGCCAGCAGCTTAACAGGGGGGAGCTACAATGAGCAGTTCTTC.

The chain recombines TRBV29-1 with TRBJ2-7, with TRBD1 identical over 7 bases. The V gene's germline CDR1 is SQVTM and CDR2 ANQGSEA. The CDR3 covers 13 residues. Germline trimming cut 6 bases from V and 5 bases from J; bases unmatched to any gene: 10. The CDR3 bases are TGCAGCGTAACCAGGGACAGTAACCACGAGCAGTACTTC. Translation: CSVTRDSNHEQYF.

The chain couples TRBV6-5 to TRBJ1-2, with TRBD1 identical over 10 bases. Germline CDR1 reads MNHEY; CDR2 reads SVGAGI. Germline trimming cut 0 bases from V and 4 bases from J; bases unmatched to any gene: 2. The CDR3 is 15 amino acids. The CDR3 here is CASSYSWTGGYGYTF. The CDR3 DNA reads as TGTGCCAGCAGTTACTCGTGGACAGGGGGCTATGGCTACACCTTC.

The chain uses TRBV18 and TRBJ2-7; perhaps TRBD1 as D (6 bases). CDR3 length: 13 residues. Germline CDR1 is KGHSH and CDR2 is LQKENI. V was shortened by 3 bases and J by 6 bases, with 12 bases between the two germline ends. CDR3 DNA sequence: TGTGCCAGCTCACCCCGACAGGTCGGCGAGCAGTACTTC. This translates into CASSPRQVGEQYF.

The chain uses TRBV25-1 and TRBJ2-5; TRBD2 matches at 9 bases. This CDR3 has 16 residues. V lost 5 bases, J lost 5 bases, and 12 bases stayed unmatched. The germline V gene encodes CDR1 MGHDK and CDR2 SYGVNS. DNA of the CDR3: TGTGCCAGCAGTCAGAATACGGTAGCGGGGGTGGAGACCCAGTACTTC. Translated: CASSQNTVAGVETQYF.

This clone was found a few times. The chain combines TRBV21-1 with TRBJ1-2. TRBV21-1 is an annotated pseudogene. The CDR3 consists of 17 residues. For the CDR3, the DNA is TGTGCCAGCAGCAGGGTTGGTAGGGCTGCCTATAGTTTTGGCTACACCTTC. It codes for CASSRVGRAAYSFGYTF.

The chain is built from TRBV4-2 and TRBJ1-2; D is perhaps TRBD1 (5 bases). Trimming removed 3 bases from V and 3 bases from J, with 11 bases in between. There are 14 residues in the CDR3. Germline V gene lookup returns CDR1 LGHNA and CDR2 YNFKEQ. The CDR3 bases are TGTGCCAGCAGCCAGGACGACAGAGACTATGGCTACACCTTC. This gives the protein CASSQDDRDYGYTF.

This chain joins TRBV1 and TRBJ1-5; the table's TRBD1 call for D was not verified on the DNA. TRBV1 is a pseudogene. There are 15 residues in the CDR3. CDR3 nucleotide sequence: TGCACCAGCAGCTCCCAGGGGGATAGCAATCAGCCCCAGCATTTT. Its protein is CTSSSQGDSNQPQHF.

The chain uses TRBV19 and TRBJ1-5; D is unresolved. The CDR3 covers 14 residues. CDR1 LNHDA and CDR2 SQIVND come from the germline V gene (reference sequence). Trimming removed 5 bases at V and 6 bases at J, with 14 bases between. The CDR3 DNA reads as TGTGCCAGTAGTGCAGTGGCAGGAAGTCAGCCCCAGCATTTT. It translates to CASSAVAGSQPQHF.

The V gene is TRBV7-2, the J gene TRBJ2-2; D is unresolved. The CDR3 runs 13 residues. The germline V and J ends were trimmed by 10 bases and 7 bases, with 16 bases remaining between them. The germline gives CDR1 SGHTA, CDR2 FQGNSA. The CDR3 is CATSPYRDGELFF. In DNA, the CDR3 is TGTGCCACATCTCCGTATAGGGACGGGGAGCTGTTTTTT. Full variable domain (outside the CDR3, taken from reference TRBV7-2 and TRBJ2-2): GAGVSQSPSNKVTEKGKDVELRCDPISGHTALYWYRQSLGQGLEFLIYFQGNSAPDKSGLPSDRFSAERTGGSVSTLTIQRTQQEDSAVYLCATSPYRDGELFFGEGSRLTVL.

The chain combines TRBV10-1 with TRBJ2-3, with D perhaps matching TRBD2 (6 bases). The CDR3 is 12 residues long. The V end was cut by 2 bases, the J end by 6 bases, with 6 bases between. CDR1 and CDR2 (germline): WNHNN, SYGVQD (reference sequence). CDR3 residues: CASSERGDTQYF. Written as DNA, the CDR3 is TGCGCCAGCAGTGAGCGGGGGGATACGCAGTATTTT.

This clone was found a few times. CDR3 sequence: CATTDSLSSYNEQFF. The CDR3 nucleotides read TGTGCCACCACTGACAGTTTGAGCTCCTACAATGAGCAGTTCTTC. The chain carries TRBV10-3 and TRBJ2-1, with D possibly being TRBD1 (5 bases). Germline CDR1 is ENHRY and CDR2 is SYGVKD. With 10 bases removed from V and 0 bases from J, the gap between germline ends came to 16 bases. The CDR3 runs 15 residues.

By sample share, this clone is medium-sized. The chain's CDR3 is CATTPELAGEQYF. The CDR3 bases are TGTGCCACCACTCCGGAGCTAGCTGGGGAGCAGTACTTC. The rearrangement links TRBV18 to TRBJ2-7, with a weak D call TRBD2 (5 bases). The CDR3 has 13 amino acids. CDR1 KGHSH and CDR2 LQKENI come from the germline V gene. V was pared by 10 bases and J by 7 bases, with 20 bases between. Using reference TRBV18 and TRBJ2-7 for the parts outside the CDR3, the full variable domain is NAGVMQNPRHLVRRRGQEARLRCSPMKGHSHVYWYRQLPEEGLKFMVYLQKENIIDESGMPKERFSAEFPKEGPSILRIQQVVRGDSAAYFCATTPELAGEQYFGPGTRLTVT.